The 30 T cell receptor beta chains reported below all come from one sample, sequenced in a study of blood T cell repertoires in COVID-19. Some clones are missing from TCRdb's copy, which holds only in-frame ones; the method was immunoSEQ multiplex PCR. The sample gives 400,000 or so clones, around 91% of which show up once; approximately 0.65% is in the top ten. Source material: PBMCs or T cells enriched from blood (not recorded which). The receptors stem from a man aged 18-30 years who had recovered from COVID-19.

As for this clone: The identical CDR3 is also encoded by other nucleotide sequences in the sample. V usage is TRBV29-1 and J usage is TRBJ2-1; 10 bases agree with TRBD1. Germline CDR1 and CDR2: SQVTM and ANQGSEA. After removal of 4 bases from V and 4 bases from J, the junction contained 1 base not matched to a gene. The CDR3 spans 13 residues. The CDR3 is CSVGTGGYNEQFF. As DNA, the CDR3 is TGCAGCGTTGGGACAGGGGGATACAATGAGCAGTTCTTC.

CDR3 loop: CASSFGQGRGEKLFF. The CDR3 nucleotides read TGTGCCAGCAGCTTTGGACAGGGAAGGGGTGAAAAACTGTTTTTT. This rearrangement joins TRBV7-9 to TRBJ1-4; 8 bases map to TRBD1. Germline CDR1 and CDR2: SEHNR and FQNEAQ (reference sequence). The CDR3 has 15 residues. J lost 7 bases, V lost 3 bases, and 7 bases had no gene match.

This chain connects TRBV25-1 to TRBJ1-1, with a weak D call TRBD1 (6 bases). This CDR3 is built from 13 residues. Germline loops: CDR1 MGHDK, CDR2 SYGVNS. V was cut by 3 bases and J by 4 bases, with 9 bases left in between. The CDR3 loop is CASSEGGPTEAFF. The CDR3, as DNA: TGTGCCAGCAGTGAGGGGGGGCCCACTGAAGCTTTCTTT.

This clone was picked up one time. The chain uses TRBV6-5 and TRBJ1-2; D remains unclear. V was pared by 6 bases and J by 1 base, with 9 bases between. Germline V gives CDR1 MNHEY, CDR2 SVGAGI. The CDR3 contains 13 residues. The chain's CDR3 is CASSLGFNYGYTF. As DNA, the CDR3 is TGTGCCAGCAGCCTAGGATTTAACTATGGCTACACCTTC.

The V and J genes are TRBV11-3 and TRBJ1-3, with TRBD1 matching over 7 bases. CDR3 length equals 15 residues. V trimming: 5 bases; J trimming: 3 bases; junction bases outside the gene matches: 7. Germline V lookup: CDR1 SGHNT, CDR2 YENEEA. The CDR3 coding sequence is TGTGCCAGCAGCCCGGGGACAGCGATTGGAAACACCATATATTTT. This sequence encodes CASSPGTAIGNTIYF.

This chain joins TRBV5-4 and TRBJ1-1; a possible D gene is TRBD1 (6 bases). The CDR3 is 14 residues long. Trimming removed 3 bases from V and 2 bases from J, with 11 bases in between. Germline V lookup: CDR1 SGHNT, CDR2 YYREEE (reference sequence). CDR3: CASSWGGTNTEAFF. The DNA of the CDR3 is TGTGCCAGCAGCTGGGGTGGGACAAACACTGAAGCTTTCTTT.

This clone was counted once. The chain employs TRBV11-2 and TRBJ2-7; a weak D match, TRBD1 (5 bases). V was cut by 4 bases and J by 3 bases, with 16 bases left in between. The germline V gene has CDR1 SGHAT and CDR2 FQNNGV. This CDR3 region has 15 residues. This CDR3 is CASSSQGGYIYEQYF. In DNA, the CDR3 is TGTGCCAGCAGCTCGCAGGGTGGTTATATCTACGAGCAGTACTTC.

V usage is TRBV5-6 and J usage is TRBJ2-7, with D possibly TRBD1 on 6 matching bases. The CDR3 is 13 amino acids. CDR1 and CDR2 (germline): SGHDT, YYEEEE. V was clipped by 2 bases and J by 1 base, with 7 bases between them. In nucleotides, the CDR3 is TGTGCCAGCAGCTTTGGACAGTCCTACGAGCAGTACTTC. Amino acids: CASSFGQSYEQYF.

The J gene is TRBJ1-6, the V gene TRBV19; no reliable D call. The germline V and J ends were trimmed by 3 bases and 4 bases, with 10 bases remaining between them. The CDR3 extends over 15 amino acids. The germline gives CDR1 LNHDA, CDR2 SQIVND (reference sequence). DNA of the CDR3: TGTGCCAGTAGTATCTCCACACCTTATAATTCACCCCTCCACTTT. It codes for CASSISTPYNSPLHF.

This chain uses TRBV5-1 with TRBJ2-7; weak D call: TRBD1 (6 bases). Between the trimmed V and J ends, which lost 4 bases and 2 bases, there was a span of 16 bases. This CDR3 contains 15 residues. CDR1 is SGHRS and CDR2 is YFSETQ in the germline V gene. The CDR3 reads CASSPPRDTAYEQYF. In DNA form, the CDR3 reads TGCGCCAGCAGCCCCCCCCGGGACACAGCCTACGAGCAGTACTTC.

The V gene is TRBV5-8, the J gene TRBJ1-6; D is unresolved. The CDR3 covers 13 residues. V dropped 6 bases and J dropped 8 bases, with 12 bases sitting between them. The germline CDR1 and CDR2 sequences are SGHTS and YDEGEE. DNA of the CDR3: TGTGCCAGCAATCGAGGATTTGATTCACCCCTCCACTTT. Residues: CASNRGFDSPLHF.

This chain links TRBV19 with TRBJ1-4, with D tentatively TRBD1 (6 bases). This CDR3 is 16 amino acids long. Germline CDR1 reads LNHDA; CDR2 reads SQIVND (reference sequence). V was trimmed by 4 bases and J by 3 bases, leaving 15 bases between them. DNA for the CDR3: TGTGCCAGTAGTAGCGAGGACAGTGCTTCTAATGAAAAACTGTTTTTT. This sequence encodes CASSSEDSASNEKLFF.

This chain connects TRBV29-1 to TRBJ2-1, with a weak D call TRBD2 (5 bases). The V end was cut by 4 bases, the J end by 4 bases, with 14 bases between. The CDR3 contains 14 residues. In germline, CDR1 is SQVTM, CDR2 ANQGSEA. CDR3 residues: CSVVETKLYNEQFF. CDR3 sequence (DNA): TGCAGCGTTGTTGAGACTAAACTTTACAATGAGCAGTTCTTC.

As DNA, the CDR3 is TGTGCCAGCAGCTCCGTACTAGGCAATGAGCAGTTCTTC. Protein product: CASSSVLGNEQFF. The chain employs TRBV2 and TRBJ2-1, with a weak D call TRBD2 (5 bases). The V end lost 6 bases, the J end lost 6 bases, and 12 bases lay between the germline ends. This CDR3 region has 13 residues. From germline, CDR1 is SNHLY and CDR2 FYNNEI. Variable domain in full (rest from reference TRBV2 and TRBJ2-1): EPEVTQTPSHQVTQMGQEVILRCVPISNHLYFYWYRQILGQKVEFLVSFYNNEISEKSEIFDDQFSVERPDGSNFTLKIRSTKLEDSAMYFCASSSVLGNEQFFGPGTRLTVL.

The chain has TRBV5-5 and TRBJ2-1, with a possible D match to TRBD2 (6 bases). The CDR3 spans 15 residues. V gave up 1 base and J gave up 0 bases, with 8 bases separating them. Germline V CDR1 and CDR2: SGHKS, YYEKEE (reference sequence). The CDR3 region has the DNA TGTGCCAGCAGCTTGCGGGGGAGCTCCTACAATGAGCAGTTCTTC. It is translated as CASSLRGSSYNEQFF. Full variable domain (missing parts from reference TRBV5-5 and TRBJ2-1): DAGVTQSPTHLIKTRGQQVTLRCSPISGHKSVSWYQQVLGQGPQFIFQYYEKEERGRGNFPDRFSARQFPNYSSELNVNALLLGDSALYLCASSLRGSSYNEQFFGPGTRLTVL.

The J gene is TRBJ1-3, the V gene TRBV27, with 8 positions matching TRBD1. CDR1 and CDR2 (germline): MNHEY, SMNVEV (reference sequence). V lost 4 bases to trimming and J lost 7 bases; unmatched junction nucleotides: 6. This CDR3 is built from 14 residues. CDR3 residues: CASSYTGGSNTIYF. CDR3 in DNA: TGTGCCAGCAGTTATACAGGGGGTTCTAACACCATATATTTT.

The chain joins TRBV7-9 to TRBJ2-7; D is unclear. Germline V gene lookup returns CDR1 SEHNR and CDR2 FQNEAQ (reference sequence). The CDR3 totals 12 residues. V shed 4 bases and J shed 1 base, with 5 bases lying between them. The CDR3 DNA reads TGTGCCAGCAGCTATCAATCCTACGAGCAGTACTTC. Translated: CASSYQSYEQYF.

The chain combines TRBV5-4 with TRBJ2-5; D not resolved. This CDR3 contains 14 residues. V was clipped by 3 bases and J by 4 bases, with 13 bases between them. CDR1 and CDR2 (germline): SGHNT, YYREEE (reference sequence). In DNA, the CDR3 is TGTGCCAGCAGCTCCAAGAATCCGGGAGAGACCCAGTACTTC. Translating gives CASSSKNPGETQYF. Combining the CDR3 with reference TRBV5-4 and TRBJ2-5 gives the whole variable domain ETGVTQSPTHLIKTRGQQVTLRCSSQSGHNTVSWYQQALGQGPQFIFQYYREEENGRGNFPPRFSGLQFPNYSSELNVNALELDDSALYLCASSSKNPGETQYFGPGTRLLVL.

V and J are TRBV28 and TRBJ1-2; 10 bases are a match to TRBD1. The CDR3 runs to 16 residues. J was trimmed by 4 bases and V by 6 bases; bases with no gene match: 11. CDR1 and CDR2 from the germline V gene are MDHEN and SYDVKM. The CDR3 DNA reads as TGTGCCAGCAGATCCGACAGGGGGCGCGGGTCCTATGGCTACACCTTC. Protein: CASRSDRGRGSYGYTF.

The CDR3 loop is CASSLPPLGNNQPQHF. The DNA for the CDR3 is TGTGCCAGCAGCTTACCCCCCCTGGGCAACAATCAGCCCCAGCATTTT. This chain connects TRBV7-8 to TRBJ1-5; D is ambiguous. V lost 2 bases to trimming and J lost 3 bases, with 14 bases between them. Germline V CDR1 and CDR2: SGHVS, FQNEAQ. CDR3 length: 16 amino acids.

J is TRBJ1-1 and V is TRBV19; 8 nucleotides align to TRBD1. The CDR3 contains 16 residues. The junction had 8 bases not matched to a gene; V was cut back by 4 bases and J by 1 base. Germline loops: CDR1 LNHDA, CDR2 SQIVND (reference sequence). The CDR3 DNA follows: TGTGCCAGTAGTAGACAGGGGACCCAAAGGAACACTGAAGCTTTCTTT. Its translation is CASSRQGTQRNTEAFF.

As concerns this clone: Sequence at one end of the junction differs from germline and may be a read error. The rearrangement joins TRBV2 to TRBJ1-2; TRBD1 is a possible D gene (5 bases). The germline V gene has CDR1 SNHLY and CDR2 FYNNEI. The CDR3 is made up of 14 amino acids. CDR3 DNA: TGTGCCAGCAACGGAAAAGGGACTAAGTATGGCTACACCTTC. This sequence encodes CASNGKGTKYGYTF.

The J gene is TRBJ1-5, the V gene TRBV5-5; D ambiguous. Germline V gene sequence: CDR1 SGHKS, CDR2 YYEKEE (reference sequence). The CDR3 consists of 13 residues. V was clipped by 0 bases and J by 4 bases, with 5 bases between them. The CDR3 sequence is CASSLGTNQPQHF. The CDR3 DNA sequence: TGTGCCAGCAGCTTGGGTACTAATCAGCCCCAGCATTTT.

V is TRBV10-3 and J is TRBJ1-2; D is possibly TRBD1 (6 bases). V lost 2 bases and J lost 4, with 14 bases in between. Germline V lookup: CDR1 ENHRY, CDR2 SYGVKD. The CDR3 is 15 amino acids. The chain's CDR3 is CAISERGQLVYGYTF. CDR3 coding DNA: TGTGCCATCAGTGAGCGGGGACAACTGGTCTATGGCTACACCTTC.

The chain has TRBV5-1 and TRBJ1-6, with 10 bases lining up with TRBD1. This CDR3 is built from 14 residues. Germline CDR1 SGHRS, CDR2 YFSETQ. Germline trimming cut 3 bases from V and 10 bases from J; bases unmatched to any gene: 4. The CDR3 sequence: CASSWTGGESPLHF. In nucleotides, the CDR3 is TGCGCCAGCAGCTGGACAGGGGGAGAATCACCCCTCCACTTT.

The chain joins TRBV5-4 to TRBJ2-3; TRBD2 aligns across 12 bases. CDR3 length: 16 amino acids. J was trimmed by 4 bases and V by 2 bases; bases with no gene match: 5. CDR1 is SGHNT, CDR2 YYREEE, per germline (reference sequence). CDR3 sequence (DNA): TGTGCCAGCAGCTTCAGGACTAGCGGGAAGGCAGATACGCAGTATTTT. Translation: CASSFRTSGKADTQYF. Together with reference TRBV5-4 and TRBJ2-3, the CDR3 gives the full variable domain: ETGVTQSPTHLIKTRGQQVTLRCSSQSGHNTVSWYQQALGQGPQFIFQYYREEENGRGNFPPRFSGLQFPNYSSELNVNALELDDSALYLCASSFRTSGKADTQYFGPGTRLTVL.

V usage is TRBV5-1 and J usage is TRBJ1-6, with D unclear. The germline V gene encodes CDR1 SGHRS and CDR2 YFSETQ. The V gene lost 4 bases and the J gene lost 3 bases, with 14 bases spanning the gap. CDR3 length: 16 amino acids. This CDR3 reads CASSPEGTVYNSPLHF. The CDR3, as DNA: TGCGCCAGCAGCCCCGAGGGAACCGTCTATAATTCACCCCTCCACTTT.

This CDR3 reads CASTRGGRQPQHF. The CDR3 DNA is TGTGCCAGCACCCGAGGAGGGCGGCAGCCCCAGCATTTT. The V call is TRBV6-5, the J call TRBJ1-5; D gene unclear. Per germline, CDR1 MNHEY and CDR2 SVGAGI. This CDR3 region has 13 residues. The ends were cut back, 7 bases at V and 7 bases at J, with 14 bases in the middle.

The chain employs TRBV7-8 and TRBJ1-1; D gene ambiguous. The CDR3 has 14 residues. The germline V and J ends were trimmed by 4 bases and 3 bases, with 12 bases remaining between them. Germline CDR1 SGHVS, CDR2 FQNEAQ. CDR3 DNA: TGTGCCAGCAGCTGGCGCACAGAGTACACTGAAGCTTTCTTT. It translates to CASSWRTEYTEAFF. Using reference TRBV7-8 and TRBJ1-1 for the parts outside the CDR3, the full variable domain is GAGVSQSPRYKVAKRGQDVALRCDPISGHVSLFWYQQALGQGPEFLTYFQNEAQLDKSGLPSDRFFAERPEGSVSTLKIQRTQQEDSAVYLCASSWRTEYTEAFFGQGTRLTVV.

The CDR3 protein is CASSPAGGFNEQFF. The CDR3 region has the DNA TGTGCCAGCAGCCCCGCCGGGGGTTTCAATGAGCAGTTCTTC. The chain joins TRBV7-3 to TRBJ2-1, with a tentative D call TRBD2 (6 bases). V was pared by 5 bases and J by 6 bases, with 14 bases between. Germline CDR1 and CDR2: SGHTA and FQGTGA. This CDR3 comprises 14 residues.